What follows is one T cell receptor beta chain and its context. V was cut by 6 bases and J by 4 bases, with 19 bases left in between. This CDR3 spans 15 amino acids. Germline-derived CDR1 and CDR2 are LNHDA and SQIVND (reference sequence). The sample belongs to a study of T cell changes during pregnancy in multiple sclerosis. Clones were sequenced by immunoSEQ multiplex PCR, and TCRdb holds only the in-frame ones, with some missing. The data hold about 70,000 clones, with around nine tenths observed a single time. V is TRBV19 and J is TRBJ2-7, with D maybe TRBD2 (6 bases). The clonotype was recovered from a female donor in good health, enrolled as a control in a pregnancy study. The input for sequencing was peripheral blood, taken in the second trimester of pregnancy. The CDR3 DNA follows: TGTGCCAGTAGCTCCACCGGGGAGGAAAATTACGAGCAGTACTTC. This translates into CASSSTGEENYEQYF.